These T cell receptor beta chains were read from a single sample in a study of human T cells and chemical hapten exposure. One entry per CDR3 protein results from TCRdb running MiXCR on the RACE reads. Of 180,000 or so distinct CDR3 sequences listed, about 22% are singletons. Sequences were derived from whole blood, sampled in connection with sensitization to the hapten diphenylcyclopropenone (DPC). These receptors were obtained from a woman aged 45-65 years with alopecia areata. Some clones in this sample may be carry-over from other donors' samples. Each CDR3 is given with its conserved first and last residue. D genes are given only for firm matches. The size entry is marked missing in some rows and otherwise reads once, few, many or a size class.

>few|TRBV6-1|NA|TRBJ1-1
TGTGCCAGCAGTTTATCAGGGATGAACACTGAAGCTTTCTTT
CASSLSGMNTEAFF
>few|TRBV6-6|TRBD1|TRBJ1-1
TGTGCCAGCAGTACGGACAGGGACACTGAAGCTTTCTTT
CASSTDRDTEAFF
>NA|TRBV20-1|TRBD2|TRBJ2-1
TGCAGTGCCAGGACTAGCGGGAGGTACAATGAGCAGTTCTTC
CSARTSGRYNEQFF
>NA|TRBV6-5|TRBD2|TRBJ2-1
TGTGCCAGCATACAGCTAGCGGGAGTAGGGGAGCAGTTCTTC
CASIQLAGVGEQFF
>few|TRBV6-5|TRBD2|TRBJ2-6
TGTGCCAGCAGGGGGGGGTTCAACTCTGGGGCCAACGTCCTGACTTTC
CASRGGFNSGANVLTF
>few|TRBV2|NA|TRBJ1-5
TGTGCCAGCAGTGGAGCAAATCAGCCCCAGCATTTT
CASSGANQPQHF
>few|TRBV27|TRBD2|TRBJ2-7
TGTGCCAGCAGTTTTCTAGCGGGAGGGGGAGAGCAGTACTTC
CASSFLAGGGEQYF
>few|TRBV15|NA|TRBJ2-2
TGTGCCACGACCGGGACAACGAACACCGGGGAGCTGTTTTTT
CATTGTTNTGELFF
>few|TRBV20-1|TRBD2|TRBJ2-1
TGCAGTGCTAGGAGTGGTCGCGGGAGTAACTACAATGAGCAGTTCTTC
CSARSGRGSNYNEQFF
>NA|TRBV7-9|NA|TRBJ2-3
TGTGCCAGCAGCCCCTCATCAGATACGCAGTATTTT
CASSPSSDTQYF
>NA|TRBV5-5|TRBD1|TRBJ1-1
TGTGCCAGCAGCTTGCAGGGGGATGGTAAAACTTTCTTT
CASSLQGDGKTFF
>NA|TRBV15|TRBD2|TRBJ2-1
TGTGCCACCAGCAGAGATCTAGCGGGAGCCGGTGAGCAGTTCTTC
CATSRDLAGAGEQFF
>few|TRBV12-3/TRBV12-4|TRBD2|TRBJ2-2
TGTGCCAGCAGTTTCGGCGGGAGGGCCGAACACGGGGAGCTGTTTTTT
CASSFGGRAEHGELFF
>NA|TRBV10-2|TRBD2|TRBJ2-1
TGCGCCAGCAGATCCGGGACTAGCGGGATGGTTGAGCAGTTCTTC
CASRSGTSGMVEQFF
>few|TRBV24-1|TRBD2|TRBJ2-1
TGTGCCACCAGTGACCTAAGCGGGAGAGGCTACAATGAGCAGTTCTTC
CATSDLSGRGYNEQFF
>NA|TRBV20-1|NA|TRBJ2-4
TGCAGTGCTAGCACGGGCAGGGGCAAAAACATTCAGTACTTC
CSASTGRGKNIQYF
>few|TRBV4-1|NA|TRBJ1-2
TGCGCCAGCAGCCAAGTGGACCGCAGAACCTCTCCCTATGGCTACACCTTC
CASSQVDRRTSPYGYTF
>NA|TRBV6-2/TRBV6-3|TRBD1|TRBJ1-2
TGTGCCAGCAGTTACCACCGGGACAGGGTTTTCTATGGCTACACCTTC
CASSYHRDRVFYGYTF
>NA|TRBV7-3|TRBD2|TRBJ2-7
TGTGCCAGCAGCTTATCGGCTAGCGGGTTCTACGAGCAGTACTTC
CASSLSASGFYEQYF
>NA|TRBV7-8|NA|TRBJ2-2
TGTGCCAGCAGCTTAAACGTGGAGTTACATCTTCCCGGGGAGCTGTTTTTT
CASSLNVELHLPGELFF
>NA|TRBV6-5|NA|TRBJ2-1
TGTGCCAGCAGTTACCGACTAGGGCGGGGCTTCTACAATGAGCAGTTCTTC
CASSYRLGRGFYNEQFF
>many|TRBV7-2|NA|TRBJ2-3
TGTGCCAGCAGCTTCACACGGATCACAGATACGCAGTATTTT
CASSFTRITDTQYF
>few|TRBV3-1|NA|TRBJ2-7
TGTGCCAGCAGCCCCGCTTCCCCCTACGAGCAGTACTTC
CASSPASPYEQYF
>NA|TRBV29-1|TRBD2|TRBJ2-3
TGCAGCGTTGAACCAGCGGGAGGGTTGCAAGATACGCAGTATTTT
CSVEPAGGLQDTQYF
>few|TRBV12-3/TRBV12-4|TRBD2|TRBJ2-7
TGTGCCAGCAGTCTCAAGGGGAGATGGAGCGGGAGACCTACATACGAGCAGTACTTC
CASSLKGRWSGRPTYEQYF
>NA|TRBV29-1|NA|TRBJ2-4
TGCAGCGTTGAAGTACGGGGGTTAGCCAAAAACATTCAGTACTTC
CSVEVRGLAKNIQYF
>NA|TRBV12-5|NA|TRBJ1-2
TGTGCTAGTGGTTTGACGGGGAGCAACTATGGCTACACCTTC
CASGLTGSNYGYTF
>few|TRBV6-4|NA|TRBJ1-1
TGTGCCACCTCGACAGAAACGAACACTGAAGCTTTCTTT
CATSTETNTEAFF
>many|TRBV5-1|TRBD2|TRBJ2-1
TGCGCCAGCAGCTCTGGACTAGCGGGAGTAGGAGGCGATGAGCAGTTCTTC
CASSSGLAGVGGDEQFF
>NA|TRBV12-5|NA|TRBJ2-1
TGTGCTAGTGGTTACAGACCCACGGGAGTTGGAACCCATGAGCAGTTCTTC
CASGYRPTGVGTHEQFF
>few|TRBV5-5|NA|TRBJ1-1
TGTGCCAGCAGCTTAGGACAGAGGGAAGCTTTCTTT
CASSLGQREAFF
>few|TRBV5-1|NA|TRBJ2-7
TGCGCCAGCAGGAACAACTCCTACGAGCAGTACTTC
CASRNNSYEQYF
>NA|TRBV15|NA|TRBJ2-7
TGTGCCACCAGCAGAGATCGGGGTGGGCAGTACTTC
CATSRDRGGQYF
>NA|TRBV24-1|NA|TRBJ1-5
TGTGCCACCAGTGATTCAGGGGTATGGAATCAGCCCCAGCATTTT
CATSDSGVWNQPQHF
>few|TRBV19|TRBD2|TRBJ2-7
TGTGCCACCCGGGGAGGGAGCAACTCCTACGAGCAGTACTTC
CATRGGSNSYEQYF
>NA|TRBV2|NA|TRBJ2-7
TGTGCCAGCAGTCCCCTAAACGCCTACGAGCAGTACTTC
CASSPLNAYEQYF
>NA|TRBV20-1|TRBD1|TRBJ2-3
TGCAGTGCCAACGACTACAGGGGGCGCCCAGATACGCAGTATTTT
CSANDYRGRPDTQYF
>NA|TRBV27|NA|TRBJ2-2
TGTGCCAGCAGATTGGGACAGAACACCGGGGAGCTGTTTTTT
CASRLGQNTGELFF
>few|TRBV12-3/TRBV12-4|NA|TRBJ1-1
TGTGCCAGCAGTTTGACCCCGACAACTGAAGCTTTCTTT
CASSLTPTTEAFF
>NA|TRBV6-1|NA|TRBJ1-6
TGTGCCAGCAGTCATACATGGAATTCACCCCTCCACTTT
CASSHTWNSPLHF
>NA|TRBV27|NA|TRBJ2-1
TGTGCCAGCAGTTGGCAGGGAGGTTATTCCTACAATGAGCAGTTCTTC
CASSWQGGYSYNEQFF
>few|TRBV2|NA|TRBJ1-2
TGTGCCAGCAGTGGAGACCGACGTTGGTACACCTTC
CASSGDRRWYTF
>NA|TRBV20-1|NA|TRBJ1-2
TGCAGTGCTAGAGATCGGGATTCGGGTCCCTATGGCTACACCTTC
CSARDRDSGPYGYTF
>few|TRBV6-4|NA|TRBJ1-1
TGTGCCAGCAGTGTTCCCGATAATAAACAGGGAAAGGACACTGAAGCTTTCTTT
CASSVPDNKQGKDTEAFF
>NA|TRBV15|TRBD1|TRBJ2-7
TGTGCCACCAGCAACGGACAGGTCTACGAGCAGTACTTC
CATSNGQVYEQYF